This TCR beta chain is from a study of T cells in narcolepsy. Whole-study findings and limits: HCRT-specific and TRIB2-specific autoreactive clonotypes appeared among same-patient CSF and blood CD4+ clonotypes. In some patient and control memory CD4+ samples, autoreactive clones were absent.

Profiled with immunoSEQ multiplex PCR; TCRdb holds only in-frame clones, not every one. The repertoire holds 25,000 to 35,000 clones, with around 87% as singletons. This CDR3 contains 16 residues. V dropped 4 bases and J dropped 4 bases, with 15 bases sitting between them. Germline CDR1 SGHNT, CDR2 YYREEE (reference sequence). A remark on this clone: What it binds is not known.

Source material: memory (CD45RA-) CD4+ T cells from blood. The TCR comes from a human donor in good health. V usage is TRBV5-4 and J usage is TRBJ2-6, with D possibly matching TRBD1 (5 bases). In DNA, the CDR3 is TGTGCCAGCAGCAGAAGCCAGGGCTCCGGGGCCAACGTCCTGACTTTC. It yields the protein CASSRSQGSGANVLTF.